The T cell receptor beta chain under discussion was sequenced for a study of PD-1 blockade in classical Hodgkin lymphoma. Study details: Intravenous delivery of nivolumab at 3 mg/kg to patients occurred every 2 weeks. Study-wide results and limits: In newly diagnosed patients, baseline TCR diversity was reportedly below that of healthy donors. Exclusion removed patients who began nivolumab under 1 year after ASCT. Before treatment, complete responders showed about the same diversity as newly diagnosed patients.

Using immunoSEQ multiplex PCR, the repertoire was profiled, and TCRdb retains in-frame clones only, with some absent. The sample holds approximately 50,000 clones, approximately 90% seen once. Each patient's relapse followed autologous stem cell transplantation, and brentuximab vedotin exposure varied. As concerns this clone: What it recognizes is unknown.

The receptor comes from a human donor with classical Hodgkin lymphoma. The sequencing here drew on peripheral blood mononuclear cells (PBMCs), taken before the second cycle of nivolumab.

In DNA form, the CDR3 reads TGTGCCAGCAGCCAAGAGCGGGGGGGCCCAGATACGCAGTATTTT. Amino acids: CASSQERGGPDTQYF. The V gene is TRBV4-2, the J gene TRBJ2-3; TRBD2 agrees at 9 bases. This CDR3 comprises 15 residues. V gave up 0 bases and J gave up 4 bases; unmatched junction bases: 2. Germline lookup yields CDR1 LGHNA and CDR2 YNFKEQ.